This T cell receptor beta chain was profiled in a study of blood T cell repertoires in COVID-19. Only in-frame clones appear in the TCRdb table, and some are missing; sequencing was by immunoSEQ multiplex PCR. The profile shows 150,000 or so clones, about 80% of them singletons. CDR1 and CDR2 (germline): SEHNR, FQNEAQ (reference sequence). V was pared by 5 bases and J by 2 bases, with 9 bases between. CDR3 length: 13 residues. The V and J genes are TRBV7-9 and TRBJ1-2; TRBD1 might be the D (6 bases). Source material: PBMCs or T cells enriched from blood (not recorded which). This TCR derives from a woman between 50 and 59 years old who had recovered from COVID-19. In DNA, the CDR3 is TGTGCCAGCAGCCCCACAGGGAACTATGGCTACACCTTC. It yields the protein CASSPTGNYGYTF.